This note documents a single T cell receptor (beta chain) sequence. No antigen is known for it. The data belong to a study of cytomegalovirus exposure and HLA in healthy donors. At the level of the study: The same platform used for the approximately 670 first-cohort repertoires was also used for the 120 or so validation repertoires, as a later analysis reported.

Produced via immunoSEQ multiplex PCR; TCRdb's table is partial and in-frame only. The sample lists 70,000 to 95,000 clones, roughly 93% occurring once. Study results and limitations: Testing in vitro showed three CMV-associated chains specific for CMV antigens. Cytomegalovirus association was listed for about 170 TCR beta chains.

This receptor was obtained from a woman in her twenties or thirties in good health and CMV-seronegative. Sequenced: PBMCs.

CDR3 in amino acids: CASSLVGTGGTSVAYEQYF. The DNA for the CDR3 is TGCGCCAGCAGCTTGGTGGGGACAGGGGGTACCTCGGTCGCCTACGAGCAGTACTTC. The V and J genes are TRBV5-1 and TRBJ2-7; TRBD1 aligns across 11 bases. The CDR3 sequence is 19 residues long. J was trimmed by 2 bases and V by 0 bases; bases with no gene match: 13. Germline loops: CDR1 SGHRS, CDR2 YFSETQ.